This T cell receptor beta chain was sequenced for a study of shared clonotypes between healthy human individuals. This clone was seen more than once but under ten times. Every donor was a Caucasian adult from Nashville, Tennessee. Here immunoSEQ multiplex PCR was the method, and the copy in TCRdb shows in-frame clones only, minus some. The sample holds about 1 million clones, under 80% seen once. CDR3 length: 15 residues. Germline CDR1 is SGDLS and CDR2 is YYNGEE. V was cut by 0 bases and J by 5 bases, with 9 bases left in between. The chain combines TRBV9 with TRBJ1-6, with D maybe TRBD1 (5 bases). The TCR sequence derives from a man aged 18 to 29 in good health. Sequenced input: memory CD4+ T cells sorted from blood. Subset reported: CD45RA-negative fraction. CDR3: CASSVGGRDNSPLHF. The CDR3 bases are TGTGCCAGCAGCGTAGGGGGCAGGGATAATTCACCCCTCCACTTT.